This T cell receptor (beta chain) was captured by sequencing in a study of blood T cell repertoires in COVID-19. The wider study: Spain, Italy and the United States supplied samples that represented acute and convalescent COVID-19. From T cells, B-cell-depleted T cells, or PBMCs came the material, which was cDNA or gDNA.

The germline gives CDR1 SGHVS, CDR2 FQNEAQ. This CDR3 comprises 15 residues. Deletions cut 1 base from V and 5 bases from J, with 15 bases between. As originally analysed: It was from reference gene primer amplification that nucleated cell counts were estimated. Only in-frame clones appear in the TCRdb table, and some are missing; sequencing was by immunoSEQ multiplex PCR. That table is the source of V, J and clone size, and D and trimming were worked out from the DNA. This table has roughly 42,000 clones, around 89% appearing once. The TCR sequence derives from a man aged 30 to 45 with active or convalescent COVID-19. This chain links TRBV7-8 with TRBJ2-7; D might be TRBD2 (5 bases). Sequencing was done on a sample of peripheral blood. For the CDR3, the DNA is TGTGCCAGCAGCTTAGTGGGCAGAGTGGAGGACGAGCAGTACTTC. Its translation is CASSLVGRVEDEQYF.